This T cell receptor beta chain was identified in a study of OX40 agonist ivuxolimab in advanced cancers. This table comes from immunoSEQ multiplex PCR, and its TCRdb copy is limited to in-frame clones, with some not included. The table has 99,000 or so clones, roughly 95% seen once. This clone has a single count. The antigen remains unidentified. General study points: Blood T cells, both CD4+ and CD8+, expanded clonally by week 6 at 0.1 to 3.0 mg/kg.

Trimming took 4 bases from V and 2 from J; bases not matched to a gene: 17. Germline CDR1 and CDR2: MDHEN and SYDVKM. This CDR3 region has 21 residues. This specimen was CD4+ or CD8+ T cells sorted from blood, taken in a trial of the OX40 agonist ivuxolimab. The TCR comes from an adult with an advanced solid tumor such as melanoma, head and neck, liver or kidney cancer. The V and J genes are TRBV28 and TRBJ2-3; 14 nucleotides agree with TRBD2. CDR3 nucleotides: TGTGCCAGCAGTTCATTGGCAGGCTCGGGGACTAGCGGGGGTTTCACAGATACGCAGTATTTT. It encodes CASSSLAGSGTSGGFTDTQYF.